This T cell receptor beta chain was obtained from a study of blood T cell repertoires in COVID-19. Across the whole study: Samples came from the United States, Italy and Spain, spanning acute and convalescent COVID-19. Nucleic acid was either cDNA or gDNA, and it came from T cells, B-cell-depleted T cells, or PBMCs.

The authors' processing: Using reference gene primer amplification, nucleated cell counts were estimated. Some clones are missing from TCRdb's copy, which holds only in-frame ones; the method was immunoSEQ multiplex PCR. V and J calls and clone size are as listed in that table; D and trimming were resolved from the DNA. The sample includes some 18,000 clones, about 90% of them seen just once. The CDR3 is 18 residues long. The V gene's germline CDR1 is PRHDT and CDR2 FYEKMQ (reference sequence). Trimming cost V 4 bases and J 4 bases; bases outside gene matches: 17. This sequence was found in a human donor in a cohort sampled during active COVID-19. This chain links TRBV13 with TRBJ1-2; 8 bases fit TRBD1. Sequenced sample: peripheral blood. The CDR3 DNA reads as TGTGCCAGCAGCTCCTGGGGGACAGGCCTATCGGAAGGCTATGGCTACACCTTC. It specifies CASSSWGTGLSEGYGYTF.